These 19 T cell receptor beta chains came from one sample sequenced in a study of tumor-infiltrating lymphocytes in primary liver carcinoma. Unsorted bulk tissue, about 18-31 mg of it, served as the source for co-extraction of RNA and DNA. A primer in the constant region served to generate TCR beta cDNA from 450 to 600 ng of total RNA. Three nested multiplex PCR rounds, a slightly modified ARM-PCR, produced the libraries for TCR beta. TRBV1-TRBV30 forward primers paired with a C-beta reverse primer were used in the first two PCR rounds, which ran approximately 10 cycles each. TCRdb analysed the multiplex PCR reads with MiXCR anew, one entry per CDR3 protein. The data hold about 59,000 distinct CDR3 sequences, with approximately 70% observed a single time. Sample: liver tumor tissue from sampling region 2. The subset here: tumor region T2, inferior pole. The receptors shown here come from a man aged 40-49 years with primary liver carcinoma and hepatitis B virus infection.

V is TRBV5-6 and J is TRBJ1-5, with D maybe TRBD1 (6 bases). The CDR3 loop spans 14 amino acids. CDR1 is SGHDT and CDR2 is YYEEEE in the germline V gene. CDR3 nucleotides: TGTGTCACCAGCTTCCGACAGGCGAATCAGCCCCAGCATTTT. Translating gives CVTSFRQANQPQHF. The full variable domain, rest sourced from reference TRBV5-6 and TRBJ1-5, is DAGVTQSPTHLIKTRGQQVTLRCSPKSGHDTVSWYQQALGQGPQFIFQYYEEEERQRGNFPDRFSGHQFPNYSSELNVNALLLGDSALYLCVTSFRQANQPQHFGDGTRLSIL.

This sequence joins TRBV10-3 and TRBJ2-7; D perhaps matches TRBD2 (5 bases). CDR1 and CDR2 from the germline V gene are ENHRY and SYGVKD. V was cut by 6 bases and J by 7 bases, with 13 bases left in between. This CDR3 region has 12 residues. The CDR3: CAIRWGSGEQYF. As DNA, the CDR3 is TGTGCCATCAGGTGGGGATCGGGGGAGCAGTACTTC.

The rearrangement joins TRBV4-1 to TRBJ2-3, with 10 bases matching TRBD2. Per germline, CDR1 MGHRA and CDR2 YSYEKL. V lost 5 bases, J lost 6 bases, and 17 bases stayed unmatched. The CDR3 loop spans 18 amino acids. CDR3 sequence reads: CASSKSIALAGVTDTQYF. The CDR3 bases are TGCGCCAGCAGCAAGAGCATTGCCCTAGCGGGAGTTACCGATACGCAGTATTTT.

Concerning this clonotype itself: Since a much larger clone is just one base distant, this may be a read error. The CDR3 sequence is CASSLRAPGQGYGKLFF. DNA for the CDR3: TGCGCCAGCAGCTTGAGGGCACCGGGACAGGGATACGGGAAGCTGTTTTTT. This sequence joins TRBV5-1 and TRBJ2-2, with 9 positions matching TRBD1. The CDR3 contains 17 residues. Germline lookup yields CDR1 SGHRS and CDR2 YFSETQ.

About this clonotype itself: Mismatch with germline at one junction end may stem from a read error. This rearrangement joins TRBV12-3 or TRBV12-4 to TRBJ2-3; D is uncertain. The length of the CDR3 is 14 residues. The CDR3 spells CANSLSARRDMRYF. The CDR3, as DNA: TGTGCCAACAGTTTATCGGCGCGTAGAGATATGCGGTATTTT.

Only a few counts were recorded for this clonotype. A read error may produce the germline difference seen at one junction end. V and J are TRBV12-3 or TRBV12-4 and TRBJ2-7, with TRBD1 identical over 11 bases. The CDR3 spans 15 residues. The CDR3 sequence: CTSSMGTGGSYEQYF. In nucleotides, the CDR3 is TGTACCAGTAGTATGGGGACAGGGGGGTCCTACGAGCAATACTTC.

With regard to this clonotype: The CDR3 does not end in the conserved phenylalanine or tryptophan, so this is likely a read error. The chain recombines TRBV4-1 with TRBJ2-3, with a tentative D call TRBD1 (6 bases). This CDR3 has 14 amino acids. Germline V gene sequence: CDR1 MGHRA, CDR2 YSYEKL. V lost 4 bases and J lost 6, with 14 bases in between. CDR3 amino acids: CASSRGTRGDTQYL. The CDR3 nucleotides are TGCGCCAGCAGCCGAGGCACAAGGGGGGATACGCAGTATTTA.

As for this clonotype: One end of the junction is discordant with germline, which a read error may explain. V gene TRBV11-2 combines with J gene TRBJ1-1; D uncertain. Per the germline V gene, CDR1 is SGHAT and CDR2 is FQNNGV. The CDR3 spans 16 residues. CDR3 sequence reads: CASSPSRRLVNTVAFF. CDR3 nucleotides: TGTGCGAGCAGCCCATCCAGGAGGTTGGTGAACACTGTAGCTTTCTTT.

With regard to this clonotype: Sequence at one end of the junction differs from germline and may be a read error. The chain recombines TRBV10-3 with TRBJ2-7; the D gene could be TRBD1 or TRBD2 (7 bases each). Germline-derived CDR1 and CDR2 are ENHRY and SYGVKD. The CDR3 is 14 amino acids. In DNA form, the CDR3 reads TGTACCATCAGTGCGGGGGACAGTCGGCCCGAACAGTACTTC. Translation gives CTISAGDSRPEQYF.

With respect to this clonotype: At one boundary the junction diverges from the germline segment, which might be a read error. This chain connects TRBV6-6 to TRBJ2-3, with 7 bases fitting TRBD1. Germline loops: CDR1 MNHNY, CDR2 SVGAGI (reference sequence). CDR3 size: 12 residues. CDR3 residues: CSSNLGQETQYF. The DNA for the CDR3 is TGTTCCAGCAATCTAGGACAGGAGACGCAGTATTTT.

In the case of this clonotype: A much larger clone sits a single nucleotide away, making a read error possible. The chain has TRBV14 and TRBJ1-6; tentatively, D is TRBD1 (6 bases). Germline lookup yields CDR1 SGHDN and CDR2 FVKESK. CDR3 length: 14 amino acids. For the CDR3, the DNA is TGTGCCAGCAGCCACTCAGGGGAAAATTCACTCCTCCACTTT. It is translated as CASSHSGENSLLHF.

Details on this clonotype: Relative to the germline gene, one junction end is altered; a read error may explain this. J is TRBJ1-6 and V is TRBV4-3, with a weak D call TRBD1 (6 bases). Germline V gene lookup returns CDR1 LGHNA and CDR2 YSLEER. The CDR3 totals 16 residues. The CDR3 loop reads CASSSSDRGRNSLLHF. CDR3 sequence (DNA): TGCGCCAGCAGCTCCTCGGACAGAGGAAGGAATTCACTCCTCCACTTT.

Turning to this clonotype: A clone one base away is much larger, so this may be a read error. This chain connects TRBV6-6 to TRBJ1-6; 7 positions match TRBD1. This CDR3 comprises 13 residues. Per the germline V gene, CDR1 is MNHNY and CDR2 is SVGAGI (reference sequence). The CDR3 DNA sequence: TGTGCCGGCAGGGGGGCGTATAATTCACCCCTCCACTTT. Protein sequence: CAGRGAYNSPLHF.

For this clonotype: Sequence at one end of the junction differs from germline and may be a read error. This sequence joins TRBV10-2 and TRBJ1-6; perhaps TRBD1 as D (5 bases). This CDR3 is built from 13 residues. Germline CDR1 and CDR2: WSHSY and SAAADI. The DNA of the CDR3 is TGCGCCGGCAGGGACGGCTATAATTCACCCCTCCACTTC. Encoded protein: CAGRDGYNSPLHF.

The chain employs TRBV19 and TRBJ2-3, with D possibly TRBD2 on 6 matching bases. With 7 bases removed from V and 3 bases from J, the gap between germline ends came to 17 bases. This CDR3 is 15 amino acids long. CDR1 and CDR2 (germline): LNHDA, SQIVND (reference sequence). The CDR3: CASNSGAGRTDTQYF. DNA of the CDR3: TGTGCCAGTAATTCGGGCGCAGGGAGGACAGATACGCAGTATTTT. Combining the CDR3 with reference TRBV19 and TRBJ2-3 gives the whole variable domain DGGITQSPKYLFRKEGQNVTLSCEQNLNHDAMYWYRQDPGQGLRLIYYSQIVNDFQKGDIAEGYSVSREKKESFPLTVTSAQKNPTAFYLCASNSGAGRTDTQYFGPGTRLTVL.

Regarding this clonotype: A clone one base away is much larger, so this may be a read error. The V and J genes are TRBV28 and TRBJ1-5; weak D call: TRBD1 (6 bases). Germline V gene sequence: CDR1 MDHEN, CDR2 SYDVKM. This CDR3 is 17 amino acids long. The CDR3 loop reads CTSSLGGSRDRYQPQHF. DNA of the CDR3: TGTACCAGCAGTTTAGGGGGAAGCCGGGACCGATATCAGCCCCAGCATTTT.

About this clonotype itself: Without the conserved terminal phenylalanine or tryptophan, this CDR3 likely stems from a read error. No DNA is shown, since the ends of the CDR3 on it are uncertain; the CDR3 is the one TCRdb lists. The chain uses TRBV14 and TRBJ2-5; TRBD2 was called by the table and not checked on the DNA. Germline V gene sequence: CDR1 SGHDN, CDR2 FVKESK. The CDR3 spans 16 residues, counting both ends. The CDR3 sequence: CASSQESSPIYNERFL.

This chain connects TRBV12-3 or TRBV12-4 to TRBJ2-5; a weak D match, TRBD2 (6 bases). The CDR3 is 15 residues long. The V end lost 8 bases, the J end lost 3 bases, and 19 bases lay between the germline ends. CDR3 DNA: TGTGCCAGCGACACCTACCCCGGGAGCGAAGAGACCCAGTACTTC. Translated, it gives CASDTYPGSEETQYF.

Concerning this clonotype: The conserved final phenylalanine or tryptophan is absent from the CDR3, which likely points to a read error. This chain links TRBV6-1 with TRBJ1-5; D is undetermined. The CDR3 has 13 residues. V shed 0 bases and J shed 12 bases, with 12 bases lying between them. Germline lookup yields CDR1 MNHNS and CDR2 SASEGT. The CDR3 is CASSEALLSNQHL. The CDR3 DNA is TGTGCCAGCAGTGAAGCGCTTCTAAGTAACCAGCATTTA.